The 32 T cell receptor beta chains given below trace back to one sample, sequenced in a study of CD8 T cells in ankylosing spondylitis. Study results and caveats: A TCR beta motif of roughly 8 highly homologous variants appeared characteristic of ankylosing spondylitis blood.

In TCRdb, the 5' RACE reads were re-called with MiXCR into one record per CDR3 protein. The sample lists 450,000 to 550,000 distinct CDR3 sequences; under 5.5% were seen once. No antigen is known for these receptors. Source material: blood, either unsorted or a sorted T cell fraction (not recorded which). All receptors come from a male donor with ankylosing spondylitis.

This clonotype was seen many times. The gene calls are TRBV20-1 and TRBJ1-2, with TRBD1 matching 9 bases. CDR1 DFQATT and CDR2 SNEGSKA come from the germline V gene (reference sequence). Germline trimming cut 6 bases from V and 6 bases from J; bases unmatched to any gene: 11. The CDR3 has 14 residues. In DNA form, the CDR3 reads TGCAGTGCCAGATCTCCGGGACAGGGCCATGGCTACACCTTC. This translates into CSARSPGQGHGYTF.

This clonotype was seen many times. The chain employs TRBV4-3 and TRBJ1-2, with D possibly being TRBD1 (6 bases). V was shortened by 2 bases and J by 8 bases, with 15 bases between the two germline ends. This CDR3 has 14 amino acids. CDR1 and CDR2 (germline): LGHNA, YSLEER. The CDR3 region is CASSQTGLPMGYTF. Written as DNA, the CDR3 is TGCGCCAGCAGCCAAACAGGGCTTCCCATGGGCTACACCTTC.

The V gene is TRBV5-6, the J gene TRBJ2-7; maybe TRBD1 (5 bases). Trimming shortened V by 0 bases and J by 6 bases, and 10 bases separated the two germline ends. The germline V gene encodes CDR1 SGHDT and CDR2 YYEEEE. The CDR3 spans 13 residues. The CDR3 DNA reads as TGTGCCAGCAGCTTGGTTGACAGCTGCGAGCAGTACTTC. Translated, it gives CASSLVDSCEQYF. Drawing the rest from reference TRBV5-6 and TRBJ2-7, the complete variable domain is DAGVTQSPTHLIKTRGQQVTLRCSPKSGHDTVSWYQQALGQGPQFIFQYYEEEERQRGNFPDRFSGHQFPNYSSELNVNALLLGDSALYLCASSLVDSCEQYFGPGTRLTVT.

This clonotype was found many times. V usage is TRBV29-1 and J usage is TRBJ2-3, with 10 bases fitting TRBD2. Losses at the gene ends were 8 bases for V and 10 bases for J; bases not matched to a gene: 12. This CDR3 contains 13 residues. Germline CDR1 is SQVTM and CDR2 is ANQGSEA. In nucleotides, the CDR3 is TGCAGCTACGGAGCGGGAGGGCCCTCGGCGCAGTATTTT. Amino acids: CSYGAGGPSAQYF.

The table lists this clonotype with many counts. The rearrangement links TRBV25-1 to TRBJ1-2; D unresolved. The CDR3 loop spans 13 amino acids. Per the germline V gene, CDR1 is MGHDK and CDR2 is SYGVNS. Trimming took 1 base from V and 3 from J, leaving 6 bases between them. Here the CDR3 DNA reads TGTGCCAGCAGTGAATGGGGTGACTATGGCTACACCTTC. The encoded protein is CASSEWGDYGYTF.

This clonotype was observed at least ten times. This sequence joins TRBV5-4 and TRBJ2-3; D is possibly TRBD2 (5 bases). Trimming removed 0 bases at V and 5 bases at J, with 13 bases between. CDR1 is SGHNT and CDR2 is YYREEE in the germline V gene (reference sequence). The CDR3 is 15 residues long. CDR3 sequence (DNA): TGTGCCAGCAGCTTGGTATCGGAGGTTCAAGATACGCAGTATTTT. This translates into CASSLVSEVQDTQYF.

The V and J genes are TRBV11-2 and TRBJ2-1; D unresolved. The length of the CDR3 is 18 residues. Germline V gives CDR1 SGHAT, CDR2 FQNNGV. V gave up 5 bases and J gave up 1 base, with 21 bases separating them. The CDR3 loop reads CASSPSPWGPSSYNEQFF. The CDR3 region has the DNA TGTGCCAGCAGCCCCTCCCCCTGGGGTCCGTCGTCCTACAATGAGCAGTTCTTC.

This clonotype was recorded at least ten times. The genes are TRBV11-3 and TRBJ2-3; weak D call: TRBD2 (5 bases). V was clipped by 6 bases and J by 6 bases, with 19 bases between them. Germline V gene sequence: CDR1 SGHNT, CDR2 YENEEA. The CDR3 is 15 residues long. This CDR3 is CASSSGIKDPDTQYF. For the CDR3, the DNA is TGTGCCAGCAGTTCCGGGATAAAGGATCCGGATACGCAGTATTTT.

This clonotype was found many times. The rearrangement links TRBV7-9 to TRBJ1-1, with a possible D match to TRBD1 (6 bases). V shed 8 bases and J shed 6 bases, with 13 bases lying between them. Per the germline V gene, CDR1 is SEHNR and CDR2 is FQNEAQ (reference sequence). CDR3 length equals 12 residues. CDR3 loop: CASGGASAEAFF. In nucleotides, the CDR3 is TGTGCCAGCGGGGGCGCTAGCGCTGAAGCTTTCTTT.

This clonotype was detected many times. The chain is built from TRBV20-1 and TRBJ2-1; tentative D call: TRBD2 (5 bases). Trimming cost V 1 base and J 5 bases, with 18 bases left between them. Per germline, CDR1 DFQATT and CDR2 SNEGSKA (reference sequence). This CDR3 contains 16 residues. CDR3 sequence reads: CSARALAALRDNEQFF. As DNA, the CDR3 is TGCAGTGCTAGAGCCCTAGCAGCCCTGAGGGACAATGAGCAGTTCTTC.

This clonotype occurred many times. The rearrangement joins TRBV5-1 to TRBJ2-3; a weak D match, TRBD1 (6 bases). Germline V lookup: CDR1 SGHRS, CDR2 YFSETQ. This CDR3 is built from 14 residues. Trimming cost V 1 base and J 6 bases, with 12 bases left between them. The CDR3 coding sequence is TGCGCCAGCAGCTTGTCCAGGGGAGAGGATACGCAGTATTTT. It translates to CASSLSRGEDTQYF.

This clonotype was recorded at least ten times. V and J are TRBV25-1 and TRBJ1-1; a possible D gene is TRBD1 (5 bases). Trimming pared 5 bases from V and 1 base from J, leaving 17 bases between. Looked up from germline, CDR1 is MGHDK and CDR2 is SYGVNS. The CDR3 has 16 amino acids. The CDR3 region has the DNA TGTGCCAGCAGTAAGAGTAGGAGGGGCGGGAACACTGAAGCTTTCTTT. Its translation is CASSKSRRGGNTEAFF.

This clonotype showed up many times. The chain has TRBV29-1 and TRBJ2-1; D remains ambiguous. Germline-derived CDR1 and CDR2 are SQVTM and ANQGSEA. The length of the CDR3 is 14 residues. The V end was cut by 4 bases, the J end by 2 bases, with 12 bases between. CDR3 DNA: TGCAGCGTTGTTCGAGGCTTCACCTACAATGAGCAGTTCTTC. It translates to CSVVRGFTYNEQFF.

This clonotype appeared many times. This chain connects TRBV7-3 to TRBJ1-1, with D uncertain. Germline loops: CDR1 SGHTA, CDR2 FQGTGA. CDR3 length: 14 residues. V was cut by 2 bases and J by 8 bases, with 15 bases left in between. CDR3 coding DNA: TGTGCCAGCAGCTTATACCCCCCCGAAAACGAAGCTTTCTTT. Its translation: CASSLYPPENEAFF. The full variable domain, with the rest looked up from reference TRBV7-3 and TRBJ1-1, is GAGVSQTPSNKVTEKGKYVELRCDPISGHTALYWYRQSLGQGPEFLIYFQGTGAADDSGLPNDRFFAVRPEGSVSTLKIQRTERGDSAVYLCASSLYPPENEAFFGQGTRLTVV.

This clonotype was recorded many times. The genes are TRBV12-3 or TRBV12-4 and TRBJ1-5; D gene unclear. The CDR3 loop spans 14 amino acids. Trimming removed 3 bases at V and 4 bases at J, with 10 bases between. The DNA for the CDR3 is TGTGCCAGCAGTTTCTCGGGGAGTAATCAGCCCCAGCATTTT. Its translation: CASSFSGSNQPQHF.

This clonotype came up a few times. The chain uses TRBV5-1 and TRBJ2-1, with 9 bases matching TRBD2. Germline V gene lookup returns CDR1 SGHRS and CDR2 YFSETQ. There are 16 residues in the CDR3. Trimming took 4 bases from V and 6 from J; bases not matched to a gene: 11. For the CDR3, the DNA is TGCGCCAGCAGCGCCGTTAGCGGGAGAGGGGGCAATGAGCAGTTCTTC. This encodes CASSAVSGRGGNEQFF.

This rearrangement joins TRBV7-2 to TRBJ1-2; no definite D call. CDR1 is SGHTA, CDR2 FQGNSA, per germline. Trimming removed 7 bases from V and 5 bases from J, with 14 bases in between. This CDR3 region has 13 residues. The CDR3 loop reads CASTTSHLYGYTF. For the CDR3, the DNA is TGTGCCAGCACCACTTCCCACCTTTATGGCTACACCTTC. The variable domain in full, completed from reference TRBV7-2 and TRBJ1-2, reads GAGVSQSPSNKVTEKGKDVELRCDPISGHTALYWYRQSLGQGLEFLIYFQGNSAPDKSGLPSDRFSAERTGGSVSTLTIQRTQQEDSAVYLCASTTSHLYGYTFGSGTRLTVV.

This clonotype was recorded at least ten times. The genes are TRBV29-1 and TRBJ2-1; tentatively, D is TRBD1 (6 bases). Germline lookup yields CDR1 SQVTM and CDR2 ANQGSEA. V lost 4 bases and J 0 bases, leaving 10 bases between the germline ends. The CDR3 consists of 14 residues. The CDR3 spells CSVAGDNSYNEQFF. DNA for the CDR3: TGCAGCGTTGCTGGGGACAACTCCTACAATGAGCAGTTCTTC.

This clonotype was observed at least ten times. This chain links TRBV20-1 with TRBJ2-7, with D unclear. CDR1 and CDR2 from the germline V gene are DFQATT and SNEGSKA (reference sequence). Trimming removed 0 bases at V and 1 base at J, with 19 bases between. The CDR3 runs to 17 residues. The CDR3 is CSARDPDPQKFSYEQYF. In DNA form, the CDR3 reads TGCAGTGCTAGAGATCCAGACCCCCAGAAATTTTCCTACGAGCAGTACTTC.

This clonotype was found many times. The chain links TRBV10-3 to TRBJ2-3, with D possibly TRBD2 on 6 matching bases. V lost 5 bases and J 2 bases, leaving 17 bases between the germline ends. CDR1 ENHRY and CDR2 SYGVKD come from the germline V gene. CDR3 length: 16 amino acids. The CDR3 sequence is CAISRDSLEPTDTQYF. The CDR3 bases are TGTGCCATCAGTAGGGACTCACTGGAACCCACAGATACGCAGTATTTT.

This clonotype showed up many times. V and J are TRBV6-5 and TRBJ1-2; no clear D. The CDR3 sequence is 13 residues long. Germline loops: CDR1 MNHEY, CDR2 SVGAGI. Trimming pared 4 bases from V and 5 bases from J, leaving 11 bases between. This chain's CDR3 is CASSSDWVYGYTF. DNA for the CDR3: TGTGCCAGCAGTTCCGATTGGGTTTATGGCTACACCTTC.

This clonotype was found many times. J is TRBJ2-1 and V is TRBV28; D is uncertain. CDR1 is MDHEN and CDR2 is SYDVKM in the germline V gene. The V end was cut by 6 bases, the J end by 11 bases, with 11 bases between. The CDR3 has 11 amino acids. CDR3 in DNA: TGTGCCAGCAGCACACTCGCGCAGCAGTTCTTC. Translated, it gives CASSTLAQQFF. The variable domain in full, completed from reference TRBV28 and TRBJ2-1, reads DVKVTQSSRYLVKRTGEKVFLECVQDMDHENMFWYRQDPGLGLRLIYFSYDVKMKEKGDIPEGYSVSREKKERFSLILESASTNQTSMYLCASSTLAQQFFGPGTRLTVL.

In its sample, this clonotype was seen many times. The chain has TRBV6-2 or TRBV6-3 and TRBJ1-1; TRBD1 is a possible D gene (5 bases). The V gene's germline CDR1 is MNHEY and CDR2 SVGEGT. CDR3 length equals 12 residues. Deletions cut 5 bases from V and 7 bases from J, with 11 bases between. DNA for the CDR3: TGTGCCAGCAGTCTCAGGGACGGTGAAGCTTTCTTT. This gives the protein CASSLRDGEAFF.

This clonotype was counted at least ten times. This chain connects TRBV4-2 to TRBJ2-7; D is unclear. The CDR3 contains 13 residues. Trimming took off 9 bases at V and 0 bases at J, with 12 bases between the two ends. The germline V gene has CDR1 LGHNA and CDR2 YNFKEQ. CDR3 DNA sequence: TGTGCCAGGGGTACCGCTACCTCCTACGAGCAGTACTTC. The encoded protein is CARGTATSYEQYF.

This clonotype was picked up many times. The chain combines TRBV5-1 with TRBJ2-1, with D possibly TRBD2 on 6 matching bases. Trimming took 4 bases from V and 3 from J, leaving 14 bases between them. Germline V lookup: CDR1 SGHRS, CDR2 YFSETQ. The CDR3 sequence is 15 residues long. The CDR3 region is CASSPAGEDYNEQFF. The CDR3 bases are TGCGCCAGCAGCCCAGCGGGTGAGGACTACAATGAGCAGTTCTTC.

This clonotype was detected many times. The chain uses TRBV7-2 and TRBJ2-1; D perhaps matches TRBD2 (6 bases). The V end was cut by 5 bases, the J end by 10 bases, with 18 bases between. From germline, CDR1 is SGHTA and CDR2 FQGNSA. The CDR3 length is 14 residues. Here the CDR3 DNA reads TGTGCCAGCAGCAACCGTAAAGCGGGTGACGAGCAGTTCTTC. It specifies CASSNRKAGDEQFF.

There are many counts of this clonotype. This rearrangement joins TRBV7-2 to TRBJ2-3; 9 bases fit TRBD2. The germline CDR1 and CDR2 sequences are SGHTA and FQGNSA. This CDR3 has 16 residues. Trimming at V came to 3 bases and at J to 3 bases, leaving 7 bases not matched to a gene. The CDR3 DNA sequence: TGTGCCAGCAGCTTCACCGGGACTAGCAAAACAGATACGCAGTATTTT. Translation: CASSFTGTSKTDTQYF.

Many counts were recorded for this clonotype. The chain carries TRBV12-3 or TRBV12-4 and TRBJ2-2, with TRBD1 matching over 7 bases. This CDR3 spans 15 amino acids. Trimming cost V 4 bases and J 1 base; bases outside gene matches: 3. CDR3 sequence reads: CASSWRTGNTGELFF. In DNA, the CDR3 is TGTGCCAGCAGTTGGCGGACAGGGAACACCGGGGAGCTGTTTTTT.

There are many counts of this clonotype. The J gene is TRBJ2-1, the V gene TRBV6-2 or TRBV6-3; D remains unclear. The CDR3 consists of 15 residues. The germline V gene has CDR1 MNHEY and CDR2 SVGEGT. The V end was cut by 8 bases, the J end by 6 bases, with 20 bases between. The CDR3 sequence is CASSRPGPSRNEQFF. Written as DNA, the CDR3 is TGTGCCAGCTCCCGCCCGGGCCCTTCCCGCAATGAGCAGTTCTTC.

This clonotype has a handful of counts. The chain employs TRBV20-1 and TRBJ2-3; 8 bases are shared with TRBD2. V lost 4 bases to trimming and J lost 1 base; unmatched junction nucleotides: 1. The CDR3 is 13 residues long. Germline V gene sequence: CDR1 DFQATT, CDR2 SNEGSKA (reference sequence). The CDR3, as DNA: TGCAGTGCTATTAGCGGGGGCACAGATACGCAGTATTTT. It yields the protein CSAISGGTDTQYF.

This clonotype showed up many times. The chain links TRBV5-1 to TRBJ2-5; unclear D gene. Germline-derived CDR1 and CDR2 are SGHRS and YFSETQ. V dropped 1 base and J dropped 4 bases, with 5 bases sitting between them. The CDR3 runs to 12 residues. The CDR3 region has the DNA TGCGCCAGCAGCTTGACGGGAGAGACCCAGTACTTC. Protein sequence: CASSLTGETQYF.

Many counts were recorded for this clonotype. The V call is TRBV6-2 or TRBV6-3, the J call TRBJ2-7; D remains ambiguous. This CDR3 spans 14 amino acids. Trimming left V 5 bases short and J 0 bases short, with 11 bases between. Germline V gene lookup returns CDR1 MNHEY and CDR2 SVGEGT. The CDR3 sequence: CASSMRYSSYEQYF. The CDR3 DNA reads as TGTGCCAGCAGTATGCGGTACAGCTCCTACGAGCAGTACTTC.